What follows are 32 T cell receptor beta chains derived from one specimen sequenced in a study of blood T cell repertoires in COVID-19. Produced via immunoSEQ multiplex PCR; TCRdb's table is partial and in-frame only. The sample holds approximately 300,000 clones, more than 75% seen once. Sequences were obtained from peripheral blood. The receptor set was obtained from a man between 50 and 59 years old with active or convalescent COVID-19.

This chain uses TRBV7-2 with TRBJ2-7, with a weak D call TRBD2 (5 bases). There are 15 residues in the CDR3. The ends were cut back, 3 bases at V and 5 bases at J, with 17 bases in the middle. Looked up from germline, CDR1 is SGHTA and CDR2 is FQGNSA. The CDR3 reads CASSFTPTPGDEQYF. The CDR3 DNA sequence: TGTGCCAGCAGCTTTACCCCCACGCCCGGGGACGAGCAGTACTTC.

The chain joins TRBV19 to TRBJ1-2, with TRBD1 matching 9 bases. This CDR3 has 16 amino acids. With 4 bases clipped from V and 1 base from J, the junction kept 7 bases outside the gene matches. CDR1 and CDR2 from the germline V gene are LNHDA and SQIVND (reference sequence). CDR3 sequence reads: CASSRTGTGNNYGYTF. CDR3 bases: TGTGCCAGTAGTAGAACCGGGACAGGGAATAACTATGGCTACACCTTC.

This chain uses TRBV7-2 with TRBJ2-2; D uncertain. The CDR3 runs 14 residues. V gave up 3 bases and J gave up 1 base, with 6 bases separating them. Germline V gene sequence: CDR1 SGHTA, CDR2 FQGNSA. CDR3 region: CASSFDKNTGELFF. CDR3 nucleotide sequence: TGTGCCAGCAGCTTTGACAAGAACACCGGGGAGCTGTTTTTT. Full variable domain (outside the CDR3, taken from reference TRBV7-2 and TRBJ2-2): GAGVSQSPSNKVTEKGKDVELRCDPISGHTALYWYRQSLGQGLEFLIYFQGNSAPDKSGLPSDRFSAERTGGSVSTLTIQRTQQEDSAVYLCASSFDKNTGELFFGEGSRLTVL.

The chain joins TRBV10-3 to TRBJ1-6, with D tentatively TRBD1 (6 bases). The CDR3 length is 14 residues. Looked up from germline, CDR1 is ENHRY and CDR2 is SYGVKD. V was trimmed by 4 bases and J by 5 bases, leaving 9 bases between them. This CDR3 reads CAISVQGDNSPLHF. Written as DNA, the CDR3 is TGTGCCATCAGTGTACAGGGAGATAATTCACCCCTCCACTTT.

The chain recombines TRBV5-1 with TRBJ2-5; D not resolved. The V end lost 0 bases, the J end lost 2 bases, and 8 bases lay between the germline ends. The CDR3 contains 14 residues. The germline V gene encodes CDR1 SGHRS and CDR2 YFSETQ. CDR3 region: CASSLGATQETQYF. Written as DNA, the CDR3 is TGCGCCAGCAGCTTGGGGGCCACGCAAGAGACCCAGTACTTC.

The chain links TRBV19 to TRBJ1-5, with TRBD1 identical over 7 bases. The CDR3 has 14 residues. Germline CDR1 is LNHDA and CDR2 is SQIVND (reference sequence). V was pared by 5 bases and J by 1 base, with 2 bases of the junction left unmatched. CDR3 in amino acids: CASSDRASNQPQHF. Here the CDR3 DNA reads TGTGCCAGTAGTGACAGGGCGAGCAATCAGCCCCAGCATTTT.

V usage is TRBV5-1 and J usage is TRBJ1-2; 9 bases agree with TRBD1. There are 16 residues in the CDR3. Per the germline V gene, CDR1 is SGHRS and CDR2 is YFSETQ. The junction had 5 bases not matched to a gene; V was cut back by 0 bases and J by 2 bases. In nucleotides, the CDR3 is TGCGCCAGCAGCTTGGTCGGACAGGGGATAAACTATGGCTACACCTTC. Protein product: CASSLVGQGINYGYTF.

With regard to this clone: Other DNA sequences from this sample encode an identical CDR3 as well. The rearrangement links TRBV3-1 (or the pseudogene TRBV3-2) to TRBJ1-2; D is uncertain. The CDR3 extends over 12 amino acids. The V end lost 4 bases, the J end lost 0 bases, and 3 bases lay between the germline ends. The germline V gene has CDR1 LGHDT and CDR2 YNNKEL (reference sequence). The CDR3 DNA reads as TGTGCCAGCAGCCTCGCTAACTATGGCTACACCTTC. Protein sequence: CASSLANYGYTF.

The CDR3 sequence is CASSPAGGELFF. The CDR3 DNA follows: TGTGCCAGCTCCCCTGCCGGCGGGGAGCTGTTTTTT. The chain employs TRBV18 and TRBJ2-2; the D is unclear. V lost 6 bases and J 7 bases, leaving 9 bases between the germline ends. Germline CDR1 reads KGHSH; CDR2 reads LQKENI. The CDR3 consists of 12 residues.

The J gene is TRBJ1-1, the V gene TRBV5-1; 7 bases are shared with TRBD1. The germline gives CDR1 SGHRS, CDR2 YFSETQ. J lost 0 bases, V lost 0 bases, and 5 bases had no gene match. The CDR3 is 16 residues long. The CDR3 spells CASSLGGGNVNTEAFF. CDR3 DNA sequence: TGCGCCAGCAGCTTGGGAGGGGGCAACGTGAACACTGAAGCTTTCTTT.

The chain recombines TRBV3-1 (or the pseudogene TRBV3-2) with TRBJ2-2; the D is unclear. V lost 1 base and J 5 bases, leaving 8 bases between the germline ends. The CDR3 length is 14 residues. Per germline, CDR1 LGHDT and CDR2 YNNKEL (reference sequence). This CDR3 reads CASSQVAWTGELFF. CDR3 DNA: TGTGCCAGCAGCCAAGTCGCGTGGACCGGGGAGCTGTTTTTT.

The chain links TRBV3-1 (or the pseudogene TRBV3-2) to TRBJ2-3; D unclear. The CDR3 has 14 residues. Germline V gives CDR1 LGHDT, CDR2 YNNKEL (reference sequence). Trimming took 4 bases from V and 0 from J, leaving 8 bases between them. The CDR3 loop reads CASSLLYSTDTQYF. Written as DNA, the CDR3 is TGTGCCAGCAGCCTTCTCTACAGCACAGATACGCAGTATTTT.

This chain links TRBV2 with TRBJ2-1, with a possible D match to TRBD2 (6 bases). The germline gives CDR1 SNHLY, CDR2 FYNNEI. The V end was cut by 6 bases, the J end by 0 bases, with 12 bases between. This CDR3 comprises 15 residues. CDR3 protein: CASRGTASSYNEQFF. The CDR3 DNA is TGTGCCAGCAGGGGGACTGCGAGCTCCTACAATGAGCAGTTCTTC.

This clone was recorded once. The CDR3, as DNA: TGTGCCAGCAGCTTGGGGACAGTCTACGAGCAGTACTTC. This translates into CASSLGTVYEQYF. The genes are TRBV11-2 and TRBJ2-7, with 7 bases matching TRBD1. The CDR3 runs to 13 residues. Looked up from germline, CDR1 is SGHAT and CDR2 is FQNNGV. V was clipped by 3 bases and J by 3 bases; unmatched bases: 2. Complete variable domain (other parts from reference TRBV11-2 and TRBJ2-7): EAGVAQSPRYKIIEKRQSVAFWCNPISGHATLYWYQQILGQGPKLLIQFQNNGVVDDSQLPKDRFSAERLKGVDSTLKIQPAKLEDSAVYLCASSLGTVYEQYFGPGTRLTVT.

Comment on this clone: The same CDR3 is also encoded by other DNA sequences in this sample. The chain links TRBV6-5 to TRBJ1-2; 8 bases agree with TRBD1. V shed 7 bases and J 2 bases; nucleotides not matched to a gene: 3. CDR3 size: 13 residues. CDR1 is MNHEY, CDR2 SVGAGI, per germline. The CDR3 loop reads CASTRTGNYGYTF. The CDR3 DNA reads as TGTGCCAGCACCCGGACAGGGAACTATGGCTACACCTTC.

The chain recombines TRBV19 with TRBJ1-5; D gene unclear. Trimming stripped 10 bases from V and 5 bases from J, with 18 bases between. The V gene's germline CDR1 is LNHDA and CDR2 SQIVND (reference sequence). CDR3 length: 14 amino acids. The CDR3 region is CATQYLGPDQPQHF. Here the CDR3 DNA reads TGTGCCACCCAATATTTGGGCCCGGATCAGCCCCAGCATTTT.

This chain joins TRBV18 and TRBJ1-3, with D unclear. Trimming took 6 bases from V and 0 from J, leaving 18 bases between them. The germline V gene encodes CDR1 KGHSH and CDR2 LQKENI. The CDR3 runs to 17 residues. The CDR3 nucleotides read TGTGCCAGCTCGCCCGGTCCCGGGTTCGCCTCTGGAAACACCATATATTTT. Its protein product is CASSPGPGFASGNTIYF.

The chain uses TRBV7-9 and TRBJ2-3, with D perhaps matching TRBD2 (5 bases). Germline V gives CDR1 SEHNR, CDR2 FQNEAQ (reference sequence). The V end was cut by 1 base, the J end by 3 bases, with 8 bases between. CDR3 length equals 14 residues. CDR3 nucleotides: TGTGCCAGCAGCTTAGGAGAGGGAACAGATACGCAGTATTTT. This translates into CASSLGEGTDTQYF.

This rearrangement joins TRBV30 to TRBJ1-2, with a tentative D call TRBD1 (5 bases). The CDR3 length is 11 residues. V lost 3 bases, J lost 6 bases, and 8 bases lay in between. The germline gives CDR1 GTSNPN, CDR2 SVGIG (reference sequence). The CDR3 protein is CAWSRVDGYTF. The CDR3 region has the DNA TGTGCCTGGAGCAGGGTTGATGGCTACACCTTC. The full variable domain, in which reference TRBV30 and TRBJ1-2 provide the parts outside the CDR3, is SQTIHQWPATLVQPVGSPLSLECTVEGTSNPNLYWYRQAAGRGLQLLFYSVGIGQISSEVPQNLSASRPQDRQFILSSKKLLLSDSGFYLCAWSRVDGYTFGSGTRLTVV.

This clone was picked up one time. The chain recombines TRBV7-9 with TRBJ2-1; 8 bases are a match to TRBD2. Losses at the gene ends were 10 bases for V and 10 bases for J; bases not matched to a gene: 12. There are 13 residues in the CDR3. Germline assignment: CDR1 SEHNR and CDR2 FQNEAQ (reference sequence). The CDR3 coding sequence is TGTGCCACCAGTCCGGGGGGGCACAGGGAGCAGTTCTTC. Translating it yields CATSPGGHREQFF.

The J gene is TRBJ2-1, the V gene TRBV9; D possibly corresponds to TRBD2 (6 bases). The CDR3 extends over 13 amino acids. Per germline, CDR1 SGDLS and CDR2 YYNGEE. V lost 6 bases and J 7 bases, leaving 14 bases between the germline ends. CDR3 residues: CASKPGVGNEQFF. CDR3 nucleotides: TGTGCCAGCAAACCGGGGGTCGGGAATGAGCAGTTCTTC.

The rearrangement joins TRBV29-1 to TRBJ2-1; TRBD2 is a possible D gene (5 bases). Between the trimmed V and J ends, which lost 7 bases and 12 bases, there was a span of 25 bases. The germline gives CDR1 SQVTM, CDR2 ANQGSEA. The CDR3 is made up of 14 amino acids. This chain's CDR3 is CSANVGKGLEAQFF. The CDR3, as DNA: TGCAGCGCCAATGTGGGGAAAGGACTTGAAGCGCAGTTCTTC.

This sequence joins TRBV12-5 and TRBJ1-2, with 7 bases that match TRBD1. With V trimmed by 1 base and J by 7 bases, 15 bases remained unmatched. The CDR3 is 17 amino acids. Looked up from germline, CDR1 is LGHNT and CDR2 is FRNRAP. In DNA form, the CDR3 reads TGTGCTAGTGGTTTGGGCCTAACCGACAGGGAGGCATCTGGCTACACCTTC. Translation gives CASGLGLTDREASGYTF.

This rearrangement joins TRBV6-2 or TRBV6-3 to TRBJ2-6; D gene ambiguous. The length of the CDR3 is 20 residues. Per germline, CDR1 MNHEY and CDR2 SVGEGT. V lost 2 bases and J lost 1, with 21 bases in between. The CDR3 nucleotides are TGTGCCAGCAGTTACCTCCCCCCTTGGGCGATCTTATCTGGGGCCAACGTCCTGACTTTC. Its protein product is CASSYLPPWAILSGANVLTF.

V is TRBV4-1 and J is TRBJ2-1; a possible D gene is TRBD1 (5 bases). V lost 3 bases and J lost 7, with 16 bases in between. CDR1 and CDR2 (germline): MGHRA, YSYEKL. CDR3 length: 15 amino acids. CDR3 sequence: CASSQVTRRVNEQFF. CDR3 DNA: TGCGCCAGCAGCCAGGTGACGCGCAGGGTGAATGAGCAGTTCTTC.

The gene calls are TRBV28 and TRBJ1-2, with a weak D call TRBD1 (5 bases). Germline CDR1 MDHEN, CDR2 SYDVKM. CDR3 length equals 15 residues. Trimming cost V 6 bases and J 3 bases, with 17 bases left between them. The CDR3 nucleotides are TGTGCCAGCAGGGAGATAGGGACGGGGGACTATGGCTACACCTTC. This sequence encodes CASREIGTGDYGYTF.

This chain uses TRBV11-2 with TRBJ2-1; possible D gene TRBD2, 5 bases. This CDR3 has 15 amino acids. The V end was cut by 6 bases, the J end by 5 bases, with 17 bases between. Germline assignment: CDR1 SGHAT and CDR2 FQNNGV. Here the CDR3 reads CASSEGSATNNEQFF. In DNA form, the CDR3 reads TGTGCCAGCAGTGAGGGTAGCGCGACAAACAATGAGCAGTTCTTC.

As for this clone: Other DNA sequences in this specimen translate into the identical CDR3. This chain joins TRBV7-8 and TRBJ1-5; D unresolved. The V and J ends lost 1 base and 6 bases respectively, with 4 bases between them. The V gene's germline CDR1 is SGHVS and CDR2 FQNEAQ. The CDR3 has 12 amino acids. The CDR3, as DNA: TGTGCCAGCAGCTTAGGCGGTCAGCCCCAGCATTTT. Translating gives CASSLGGQPQHF.

The chain couples TRBV2 to TRBJ2-1; TRBD2 agrees at 8 bases. V lost 1 base to trimming and J lost 5 bases; unmatched junction nucleotides: 1. Germline V CDR1 and CDR2: SNHLY, FYNNEI. The CDR3 contains 14 residues. The CDR3 DNA is TGTGCCAGCAGTGAAGTGCGGGAGGACAATGAGCAGTTCTTC. Translated, it gives CASSEVREDNEQFF. Drawing the rest from reference TRBV2 and TRBJ2-1, the complete variable domain is EPEVTQTPSHQVTQMGQEVILRCVPISNHLYFYWYRQILGQKVEFLVSFYNNEISEKSEIFDDQFSVERPDGSNFTLKIRSTKLEDSAMYFCASSEVREDNEQFFGPGTRLTVL.

The chain has TRBV19 and TRBJ1-5, with 9 positions matching TRBD1. The CDR3 has 15 amino acids. With V trimmed by 7 bases and J by 3 bases, 7 bases remained unmatched. Germline CDR1 is LNHDA and CDR2 is SQIVND (reference sequence). In DNA, the CDR3 is TGTGCCAGTACCTACAGGACAGGGGACAATCAGCCCCAGCATTTT. Protein sequence: CASTYRTGDNQPQHF.

Here the CDR3 DNA reads TGTGCCAGTAGAACAGGGTCGTATAGCAATCAGCCCCAGCATTTT. Residues: CASRTGSYSNQPQHF. This chain connects TRBV19 to TRBJ1-5; the D gene is possibly TRBD1 (6 bases). CDR3 length: 15 residues. Deletions cut 6 bases from V and 0 bases from J, with 12 bases between. Germline lookup yields CDR1 LNHDA and CDR2 SQIVND (reference sequence).

This chain joins TRBV24-1 and TRBJ1-4; maybe TRBD1 (6 bases). The germline V gene has CDR1 KGHDR and CDR2 SFDVKD. This CDR3 has 15 amino acids. V was clipped by 2 bases and J by 7 bases, with 13 bases between them. The DNA for the CDR3 is TGTGCCACCAGTGATTCCGGGACATCCGGTGAAAAACTGTTTTTT. Its protein is CATSDSGTSGEKLFF.